The entry below gives a single T cell receptor beta chain sequence along with its context. As yet, its antigen is unknown. These data come from a study of T cell responses to AZD1222 COVID-19 vaccine. Notes on the study in general: A mostly white British donor set with more females was recruited, and clonal diversity was possibly underestimated.

CDR1 and CDR2 (germline): KGHSH, LQKENI. V lost 2 bases, J lost 0 bases, and 5 bases lay in between. CDR3 length equals 15 residues. Clones were sequenced by immunoSEQ multiplex PCR, and TCRdb holds only the in-frame ones, with some missing. Here the sample spans tens of thousands of clones, 89% being singletons. The sequence derives from an adult in good health. This sequence joins TRBV18 and TRBJ1-6; D is undetermined. The specimen comprised peripheral blood, sampled on day 0 of AZD1222 vaccination. CDR3 residues: CASSPTSSYNSPLHF. The CDR3 coding sequence is TGTGCCAGCTCACCAACCAGCTCCTATAATTCACCCCTCCACTTT.